Listed here is a single T cell receptor beta chain. The antigen it recognizes is unknown. One base away there is no much larger clone; base qualities are not given. The data were obtained in a study of T-cell reconstitution after alpha-beta-depleted transplantation in children (dated by TCRdb to about 2016). With respect to the entire study: Using TCR repertoire profiling, the study followed T-cell immune reconstitution in a quantitative way in children after TCRalphabeta/CD19-depleted allogeneic hematopoietic cell transplantation.

The library was built by means of PCR. Sequencer: Illumina HiSeq 2500. TCR library preparation used molecular barcoding, with unique molecular identifiers applied to normalize quantification of the TCRbeta repertoire. Through fastp at Q25 and MiXCR, TCRdb rebuilt clones from the public reads, retaining in-frame beta chains. When rows share a CDR3 protein, they turn into one entry using the most common DNA and genes. The sample has approximately 590,000 distinct CDR3 sequences on record, roughly a tenth of them singletons. The ten largest clones take up about 4% of the sample. According to the germline V gene, CDR1 reads SGDLS and CDR2 reads YYNGEE. Spanning cysteine to phenylalanine, the CDR3 consists of 14 amino acids. CDR3 DNA is the only sequence kept; it has 42 bases, read in frame from the first base. V and J lose 0 bases and 6 bases, and a span of 13 bases separates them.

The sequence joins TRBV9 to TRBJ2-7, with the D gene tentatively TRBD1 or TRBD2, based on 5 matching bases in each. The input for sequencing was PBMCs from the stem cell graft donor, taken from the stem cell graft. The source of this sequence is a human donor who donated a stem cell graft to a child with acute myeloid leukemia. Here is the DNA: TGTGCCAGCAGCGTAGGGGACCGGGCTCCCGAGCAGTACTTC. The resulting protein is CASSVGDRAPEQYF.